This T cell receptor beta chain comes out of a study of blood T cell repertoires in COVID-19. Study at large: Sources were T cells, B-cell-depleted T cells, or PBMCs; the material itself was cDNA or gDNA.

Sequencing used immunoSEQ multiplex PCR; TCRdb keeps in-frame clones, though not all of them. The sample holds hundreds of thousands of clones, about 85% seen once. Germline values: CDR1 SQVTM, CDR2 ANQGSEA. V lost 6 bases and J lost 5; bases outside the gene matches: 12. CDR3 length: 16 amino acids. The sequenced material came from peripheral blood. The chain has TRBV29-1 and TRBJ2-2; 10 nucleotides line up with TRBD1. This sequence originates from a woman older than 75 with acute or convalescent COVID-19. CDR3 bases: TGCAGCGTCCAAACAGCGGGACAGGGGTATACCGGGGAGCTGTTTTTT. As protein: CSVQTAGQGYTGELFF.